This T cell receptor beta chain was observed in a study of blood T cell repertoires in COVID-19. Assay: immunoSEQ multiplex PCR; the TCRdb copy retains only in-frame clones and omits some. The sample yields 350,000 to 450,000 clones, 70% to 90% seen once. The CDR3 spans 14 residues. The germline V gene has CDR1 LNHDA and CDR2 SQIVND (reference sequence). V shed 9 bases and J 4 bases; nucleotides not matched to a gene: 7. A COVID-19 case was met by exposed participants within 2 weeks before study entry. The sample was PBMCs or T cells enriched from blood (not recorded which). This rearrangement joins TRBV19 to TRBJ1-3; TRBD1 matches 9 bases. The clonotype originates from a woman under 30 who had been exposed to COVID-19. This CDR3 reads CASAGTGSGNTIYF. The CDR3 bases are TGTGCCAGCGCCGGGACAGGGTCAGGAAACACCATATATTTT. Full variable domain (rest looked up from reference TRBV19 and TRBJ1-3): DGGITQSPKYLFRKEGQNVTLSCEQNLNHDAMYWYRQDPGQGLRLIYYSQIVNDFQKGDIAEGYSVSREKKESFPLTVTSAQKNPTAFYLCASAGTGSGNTIYFGEGSWLTVV.